This is a list of T cell receptor beta chains from one sample in a study of T cell changes during pregnancy in multiple sclerosis. Clones were read by immunoSEQ multiplex PCR, and TCRdb kept only the in-frame ones, dropping some. Of 75,000 to 95,000 clones listed, more than 85% are singletons. The material was peripheral blood, obtained in the first trimester of pregnancy. The receptors stem from a female donor with multiple sclerosis, enrolled in a pregnancy study. Each CDR3 is given with its conserved first and last residue. Each record gives: CDR3 protein, CDR3 DNA, clone size, V gene, J gene, D gene. D genes are given only for firm matches. Rows may omit the clone size; those that give it use once, few, many or a size class.

CDR3aa: CASSTGQRTYEQYF
CDR3nt: TGCGCCAGCAGCACGGGACAGCGGACCTACGAGCAGTACTTC
abundance: -
v_gene: TRBV5-1
j_gene: TRBJ2-7
d_gene: TRBD1

CDR3aa: CASSEFLREFLNNEQFF
CDR3nt: TGTGCCAGCAGTGAATTTCTGCGGGAGTTCCTGAACAATGAGCAGTTCTTC
abundance: -
v_gene: TRBV6-1
j_gene: TRBJ2-1
d_gene: TRBD2

CDR3aa: CASSLTQGPAEQFF
CDR3nt: TGTGCCAGCAGCTTAACACAGGGGCCAGCAGAGCAGTTCTTC
abundance: -
v_gene: TRBV11-2
j_gene: TRBJ2-1
d_gene: TRBD1

CDR3aa: CASSPLTSGSGNEQFF
CDR3nt: TGTGCCAGCAGCCCACTGACTAGCGGGAGCGGCAATGAGCAGTTCTTC
abundance: -
v_gene: TRBV4-2
j_gene: TRBJ2-1
d_gene: TRBD2

CDR3aa: CASSQAQGAEGYTF
CDR3nt: TGTGCCAGCAGCCAAGCCCAGGGGGCGGAGGGCTACACCTTC
abundance: -
v_gene: TRBV4-2
j_gene: TRBJ1-2
d_gene: TRBD1

CDR3aa: CASSDRGPVGNQPQHF
CDR3nt: TGTGCCAGCAGTGACAGGGGCCCGGTCGGCAATCAGCCCCAGCATTTT
abundance: -
v_gene: TRBV25-1
j_gene: TRBJ1-5
d_gene: -

CDR3aa: CASSETGAYGYTF
CDR3nt: TGTGCCAGCAGCGAGACAGGGGCCTATGGCTACACCTTC
abundance: -
v_gene: TRBV7-8
j_gene: TRBJ1-2
d_gene: TRBD1

CDR3aa: CARGARSGNTIYF
CDR3nt: TGTGCCAGGGGGGCCCGCTCTGGAAACACCATATATTTT
abundance: -
v_gene: TRBV19
j_gene: TRBJ1-3
d_gene: -

CDR3aa: CASTRGGGVYNEQFF
CDR3nt: TGTGCCAGCACGCGAGGAGGGGGCGTCTACAATGAGCAGTTCTTC
abundance: -
v_gene: TRBV6-5
j_gene: TRBJ2-1
d_gene: -

CDR3aa: CATSSDRGASEQFF
CDR3nt: TGTGCCACCAGCAGTGATCGGGGGGCTAGCGAGCAGTTCTTC
abundance: -
v_gene: TRBV15
j_gene: TRBJ2-1
d_gene: -

CDR3aa: CASSHRGMNEQFF
CDR3nt: TGCGCCAGCAGCCACAGGGGGATGAATGAGCAGTTCTTC
abundance: -
v_gene: TRBV10-1
j_gene: TRBJ2-1
d_gene: TRBD1

CDR3aa: CASSLGQGTRYGYTF
CDR3nt: TGCGCCAGCAGTCTCGGACAGGGGACTAGGTATGGCTACACCTTC
abundance: once
v_gene: TRBV23-1
j_gene: TRBJ1-2
d_gene: TRBD1

CDR3aa: CAISESTSGSSYEQYF
CDR3nt: TGTGCCATCAGTGAGTCTACTAGCGGGAGCTCCTACGAGCAGTACTTC
abundance: -
v_gene: TRBV10-3
j_gene: TRBJ2-7
d_gene: TRBD2

CDR3aa: CASSLAAGTSTDTQYF
CDR3nt: TGTGCCAGCAGCTTAGCAGCGGGAACGAGCACAGATACGCAGTATTTT
abundance: -
v_gene: TRBV28
j_gene: TRBJ2-3
d_gene: TRBD2

CDR3aa: CASSPSGAYEQYF
CDR3nt: TGTGCCAGCAGCCCCTCGGGTGCCTACGAGCAGTACTTC
abundance: -
v_gene: TRBV5-6
j_gene: TRBJ2-7
d_gene: -

CDR3aa: CASSFVGALYEQYF
CDR3nt: TGTGCCAGCAGCTTTGTGGGAGCCCTCTACGAGCAGTACTTC
abundance: -
v_gene: TRBV7-2
j_gene: TRBJ2-7
d_gene: -

CDR3aa: CASSQGEGGYTEAFF
CDR3nt: TGTGCCAGCAGCCAAGGGGAGGGGGGTTACACTGAAGCTTTCTTT
abundance: -
v_gene: TRBV4-2
j_gene: TRBJ1-1
d_gene: -

CDR3aa: CASSLRLAGTGEQYF
CDR3nt: TGTGCCAGCAGTCTCAGACTAGCGGGGACGGGAGAGCAGTACTTC
abundance: -
v_gene: TRBV27
j_gene: TRBJ2-7
d_gene: TRBD2

CDR3aa: CASSGTGTANTEAFF
CDR3nt: TGTGCCAGCAGCGGGACCGGGACAGCGAACACTGAAGCTTTCTTT
abundance: -
v_gene: TRBV5-4
j_gene: TRBJ1-1
d_gene: TRBD1

CDR3aa: CASSPLGGGYEQYF
CDR3nt: TGTGCCAGCAGCCCTTTGGGAGGAGGCTACGAGCAGTACTTC
abundance: -
v_gene: TRBV5-8
j_gene: TRBJ2-7
d_gene: -

CDR3aa: CASKGAEQAQYF
CDR3nt: TGTGCCAGCAAGGGGGCGGAGCAGGCGCAGTATTTT
abundance: -
v_gene: TRBV7-6
j_gene: TRBJ2-3
d_gene: TRBD1

CDR3aa: CASSIQGREQFF
CDR3nt: TGTGCCAGTAGTATCCAGGGCCGTGAGCAGTTCTTC
abundance: -
v_gene: TRBV19
j_gene: TRBJ2-1
d_gene: -

CDR3aa: CASSPGLLTGGYTGELFF
CDR3nt: TGTGCCAGCTCACCGGGTCTATTGACAGGGGGATACACCGGGGAGCTGTTTTTT
abundance: -
v_gene: TRBV18
j_gene: TRBJ2-2
d_gene: TRBD1

CDR3aa: CASSLDRPDTQYF
CDR3nt: TGCGCCAGCAGCCTGGACAGACCAGATACGCAGTATTTT
abundance: -
v_gene: TRBV5-1
j_gene: TRBJ2-3
d_gene: -

CDR3aa: CASRQLGATEAFF
CDR3nt: TGTGCCAGTCGCCAGCTGGGGGCCACTGAAGCTTTCTTT
abundance: once
v_gene: TRBV25-1
j_gene: TRBJ1-1
d_gene: -

CDR3aa: CASSLDRIYGYTF
CDR3nt: TGTGCCAGCAGCTTAGACAGGATCTATGGCTACACCTTC
abundance: -
v_gene: TRBV7-2
j_gene: TRBJ1-2
d_gene: -

CDR3aa: CASSLALLFYNEQFF
CDR3nt: TGTGCCAGCAGCTTAGCATTGCTATTCTACAATGAGCAGTTCTTC
abundance: once
v_gene: TRBV7-9
j_gene: TRBJ2-1
d_gene: -

CDR3aa: CASSLGGLLSEQYF
CDR3nt: TGTGCCAGCAGTTTGGGGGGATTACTCTCCGAGCAGTACTTC
abundance: -
v_gene: TRBV27
j_gene: TRBJ2-7
d_gene: -

CDR3aa: CASSEGLRQPQHF
CDR3nt: TGTGCCAGCAGTGAAGGACTTCGTCAGCCCCAGCATTTT
abundance: -
v_gene: TRBV6-1
j_gene: TRBJ1-5
d_gene: -

CDR3aa: CASGTDNYGYTF
CDR3nt: TGTGCGAGCGGGACAGACAACTATGGCTACACCTTC
abundance: -
v_gene: TRBV2
j_gene: TRBJ1-2
d_gene: TRBD1

CDR3aa: CASSPRDINYEQYF
CDR3nt: TGTGCCAGCTCACCAAGAGATATAAACTACGAGCAGTACTTC
abundance: -
v_gene: TRBV18
j_gene: TRBJ2-7
d_gene: -